One sample yielded the 21 T cell receptor beta chains listed below, sequenced in a study of human T cells and chemical hapten exposure (dated by TCRdb to about 2021). Library preparation attached unique molecular identifiers to individual cDNA molecules for quantitative, reproducible TCR counting. TCRdb trimmed public reads at Q25 via fastp, called clones via MiXCR and kept in-frame beta chains. A single entry per CDR3 protein holds the most common genes and DNA from its merged rows. In this sample the table shows some 1,700 distinct CDR3 sequences, approximately 53% of which occur a single time. In total, the top ten clones hold 4% of the sample. Explained via the paper, the treatment or condition label denotes: therapeutic diphenylcyclopropenone sensitization with weekly scalp DPC. The starting material was whole blood, obtained before DPC sensitization or 2, 6, or about 24 weeks after (not recorded which). These receptors came from an adult with alopecia areata. Some clones in this sample may be carry-over from other donors' samples. This table probably holds off-target reads from a library built for another chain.

The chain recombines TRBV12-3 or TRBV12-4 with TRBJ2-7, with D hard to call. Trimming left V 4 bases short and J 1 base short, with 11 bases between. The CDR3 is made up of 14 amino acids. In nucleotides, the CDR3 is TGTGCCAGCAGTTCATCGGGCCGTTCCTACGAGCAGTACTTC. Translation gives CASSSSGRSYEQYF.

This clonotype has only a few counts. The V gene is TRBV7-3, the J gene TRBJ2-3, with D perhaps matching TRBD1 (5 bases). The CDR3 loop spans 16 amino acids. Trimming shortened V by 0 bases and J by 4 bases, and 14 bases separated the two germline ends. The germline CDR1 and CDR2 sequences are SGHTA and FQGTGA. The CDR3 DNA reads TGTGCCAGCAGCTTAACGGGGCAGGGCCCCCCAGATACGCAGTATTTT. It specifies CASSLTGQGPPDTQYF.

The chain combines TRBV6-5 with TRBJ1-2; 9 bases map to TRBD1. This CDR3 spans 15 amino acids. Germline CDR1 and CDR2: MNHEY and SVGAGI. V lost 0 bases and J lost 8; bases outside the gene matches: 7. The DNA of the CDR3 is TGTGCCAGCAGTTACTCGAACAGGGGGCTCTTAGGCTACACCTTC. Translating gives CASSYSNRGLLGYTF.

The chain has TRBV5-4 and TRBJ2-5; D gene ambiguous. CDR1 and CDR2 (germline): SGHNT, YYREEE (reference sequence). This CDR3 contains 12 residues. Deletions cut 0 bases from V and 5 bases from J, with 5 bases between. The DNA of the CDR3 is TGTGCCAGCAGCTTGGCAAGGGAGACCCAGTACTTC. Encoded protein: CASSLARETQYF.

This chain connects TRBV7-2 to TRBJ2-5, with D tentatively TRBD1 (5 bases). This CDR3 spans 13 amino acids. V lost 5 bases and J lost 5, with 12 bases in between. The germline V gene has CDR1 SGHTA and CDR2 FQGNSA. The CDR3 loop reads CASSTRVSETQYF. In DNA, the CDR3 is TGTGCCAGCAGCACCAGGGTATCCGAGACCCAGTACTTC.

Only a few counts were recorded for this clonotype. The chain recombines TRBV12-3 or TRBV12-4 with TRBJ2-5; maybe TRBD1 (5 bases). V was cut by 3 bases and J by 1 base, with 9 bases left in between. This CDR3 is 14 amino acids long. CDR3 region: CASSFQQGQETQYF. The CDR3 DNA sequence: TGTGCCAGCAGTTTTCAGCAGGGCCAAGAGACCCAGTACTTC.

This rearrangement joins TRBV10-3 to TRBJ2-7; a weak D match, TRBD1 (5 bases). The CDR3 spans 14 residues. Per germline, CDR1 ENHRY and CDR2 SYGVKD. Deletions cut 2 bases from V and 6 bases from J, with 14 bases between. CDR3 protein: CAISEGAGIVEQYF. DNA for the CDR3: TGTGCCATCAGTGAGGGAGCAGGGATCGTCGAGCAGTACTTC.

This clonotype turned up a few times. This chain links TRBV7-6 with TRBJ2-1; TRBD1 matches 7 bases. Germline trimming cut 4 bases from V and 8 bases from J; bases unmatched to any gene: 11. The CDR3 is 15 residues long. CDR1 and CDR2 (germline): SGHVS, FNYEAQ. The CDR3: CASSSTGTVAHEQFF. The CDR3 DNA follows: TGTGCCAGCAGCTCGACCGGGACAGTGGCACATGAGCAGTTCTTC.

The rearrangement links TRBV19 to TRBJ2-2; 7 positions match TRBD1. Per germline, CDR1 LNHDA and CDR2 SQIVND (reference sequence). The CDR3 sequence is 13 residues long. The V and J ends lost 8 bases and 2 bases, in that order; junction bases with no gene match: 2. CDR3 in amino acids: CASDRVNTGELFF. The CDR3 coding sequence is TGTGCCAGTGACAGGGTTAACACCGGGGAGCTGTTTTTT.

The V and J genes are TRBV10-2 and TRBJ1-2; D gene uncertain. This CDR3 contains 16 residues. The germline CDR1 and CDR2 sequences are WSHSY and SAAADI. Trimming shortened V by 4 bases and J by 5 bases, and 20 bases separated the two germline ends. In DNA, the CDR3 is TGCGCCAGCAGTGCCCTCCCCGGCGTCAGGCGATATGGCTACACCTTC. Protein product: CASSALPGVRRYGYTF.

This clonotype was recorded a few times. This sequence joins TRBV24-1 and TRBJ2-5, with 7 positions matching TRBD1. V was clipped by 4 bases and J by 2 bases; unmatched bases: 12. Germline V gives CDR1 KGHDR, CDR2 SFDVKD. This CDR3 has 17 residues. CDR3 residues: CATSEPVRDSRQETQYF. CDR3 DNA sequence: TGTGCCACCAGTGAGCCCGTCCGGGACAGCCGACAAGAGACCCAGTACTTC.

The J gene is TRBJ2-4, the V gene TRBV7-2; D is perhaps TRBD1 or TRBD2 (6 bases each). The CDR3 consists of 16 residues. Germline loops: CDR1 SGHTA, CDR2 FQGNSA. Trimming shortened V by 5 bases and J by 1 base, and 15 bases separated the two germline ends. CDR3 residues: CASSPGGGYAKNIQYF. CDR3 DNA sequence: TGTGCCAGCAGCCCCGGGGGCGGGTATGCCAAAAACATTCAGTACTTC.

This chain connects TRBV9 to TRBJ2-5, with a tentative D call TRBD2 (5 bases). The germline V gene encodes CDR1 SGDLS and CDR2 YYNGEE. The CDR3 extends over 14 amino acids. V was trimmed by 1 base and J by 2 bases, leaving 9 bases between them. The CDR3: CASSVRERQETQYF. The CDR3 bases are TGTGCCAGCAGCGTAAGGGAGCGGCAAGAGACCCAGTACTTC.

The rearrangement links TRBV6-2 or TRBV6-3 to TRBJ2-5; 8 positions match TRBD1. Per the germline V gene, CDR1 is MNHEY and CDR2 is SVGEGT. This CDR3 contains 15 residues. Losses at the gene ends were 5 bases for V and 0 bases for J; bases not matched to a gene: 5. The CDR3 DNA reads TGTGCCAGCAGTCGACAGGGGACCTACCAAGAGACCCAGTACTTC. The encoded protein is CASSRQGTYQETQYF.

This chain joins TRBV10-3 and TRBJ2-7; TRBD1 aligns across 9 bases. The V gene end was trimmed by 9 bases and the J gene end by 6 bases; junction bases not matched to a gene: 6. The CDR3 length is 12 residues. Germline CDR1 reads ENHRY; CDR2 reads SYGVKD. The CDR3 DNA reads TGTGCCATTCGGGACAGGGCAGTCGAGCAGTACTTC. Translation gives CAIRDRAVEQYF.

The chain joins TRBV10-3 to TRBJ2-5, with 11 bases lining up with TRBD2. Germline V gives CDR1 ENHRY, CDR2 SYGVKD. CDR3 length equals 13 residues. J was trimmed by 2 bases and V by 10 bases; bases with no gene match: 3. The CDR3 bases are TGTGCCACTAGCGGGGGGTCGCAAGAGACCCAGTACTTC. The encoded protein is CATSGGSQETQYF.

CDR3 DNA: TGTGCCAGCAGCGCCACTAGCGGGGGTTATAATGAGCAGTTCTTC. It is translated as CASSATSGGYNEQFF. The chain joins TRBV28 to TRBJ2-1, with 11 bases aligning to TRBD2. This CDR3 has 15 amino acids. J lost 7 bases, V lost 6 bases, and 8 bases had no gene match. Germline V gene lookup returns CDR1 MDHEN and CDR2 SYDVKM.

This clonotype was seen a single time. The chain carries TRBV5-5 and TRBJ2-2; D may be TRBD1 (6 bases). Germline assignment: CDR1 SGHKS and CDR2 YYEKEE (reference sequence). The CDR3 is 15 residues long. V was trimmed by 2 bases and J by 5 bases, leaving 13 bases between them. The CDR3 sequence is CASSLTTGGTGELFF. The CDR3 DNA sequence: TGTGCCAGCAGCTTAACGACAGGTGGGACCGGGGAGCTGTTTTTT.

The chain joins TRBV27 to TRBJ2-3; TRBD2 agrees at 13 bases. V lost 0 bases to trimming and J lost 7 bases; unmatched junction nucleotides: 4. CDR1 is MNHEY and CDR2 is SMNVEV in the germline V gene (reference sequence). CDR3 length: 16 residues. This CDR3 reads CASSLSTSGGRYTQYF. The DNA for the CDR3 is TGTGCCAGCAGTTTATCGACTAGCGGGGGGAGGTATACGCAGTATTTT.

This clonotype showed up just a few times. The gene calls are TRBV12-3 or TRBV12-4 and TRBJ2-3; TRBD1 matches 7 bases. This CDR3 comprises 15 residues. V lost 6 bases to trimming and J lost 0 bases; unmatched junction nucleotides: 6. CDR3 DNA: TGTGCCAGCAGCCTGGTGACAGGGAGCACAGATACGCAGTATTTT. Residues: CASSLVTGSTDTQYF.

This sequence joins TRBV12-3 or TRBV12-4 and TRBJ2-1; 11 bases are a match to TRBD1. Trimming took 4 bases from V and 2 from J; bases not matched to a gene: 16. This CDR3 is 20 amino acids long. The CDR3 is CASSSLLGQGAKRTYNEQFF. The CDR3 DNA follows: TGTGCCAGCAGTTCCCTCCTCGGACAGGGGGCGAAGAGGACCTACAATGAGCAGTTCTTC.